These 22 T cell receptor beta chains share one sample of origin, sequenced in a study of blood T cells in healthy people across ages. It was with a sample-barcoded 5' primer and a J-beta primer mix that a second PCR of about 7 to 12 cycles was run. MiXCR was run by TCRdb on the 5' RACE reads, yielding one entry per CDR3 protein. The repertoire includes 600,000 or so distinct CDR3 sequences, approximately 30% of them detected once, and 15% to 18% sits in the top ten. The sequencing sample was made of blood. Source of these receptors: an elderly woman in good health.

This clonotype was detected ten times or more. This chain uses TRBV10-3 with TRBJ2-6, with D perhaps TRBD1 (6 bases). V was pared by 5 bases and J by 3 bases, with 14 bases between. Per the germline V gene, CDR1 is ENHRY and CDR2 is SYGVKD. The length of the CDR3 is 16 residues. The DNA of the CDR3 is TGTGCCATCAGTAAACAGGGATCGGGTGGGGCCAACGTCCTGACTTTC. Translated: CAISKQGSGGANVLTF.

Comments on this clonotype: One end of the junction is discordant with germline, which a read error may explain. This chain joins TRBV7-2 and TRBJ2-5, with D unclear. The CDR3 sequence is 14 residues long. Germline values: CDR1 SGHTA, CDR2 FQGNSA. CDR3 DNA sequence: TGCGCCAGCAGCTTAGGTTGGGCCCAAGAGACCCAGTACTTC. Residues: CASSLGWAQETQYF.

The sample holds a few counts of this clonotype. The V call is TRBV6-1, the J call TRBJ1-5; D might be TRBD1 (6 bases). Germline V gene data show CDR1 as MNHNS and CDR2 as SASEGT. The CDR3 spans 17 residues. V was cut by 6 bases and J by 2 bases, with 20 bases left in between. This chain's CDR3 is CASREQGRQGGNQPQHF. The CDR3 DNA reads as TGTGCCAGCAGGGAACAGGGACGCCAAGGGGGCAATCAGCCCCAGCATTTT.

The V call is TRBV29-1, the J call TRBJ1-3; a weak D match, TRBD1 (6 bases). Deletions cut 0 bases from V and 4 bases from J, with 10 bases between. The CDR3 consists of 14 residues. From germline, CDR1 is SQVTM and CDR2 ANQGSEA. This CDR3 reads CSVEEGRGGNTIYF. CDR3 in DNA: TGCAGCGTTGAAGAAGGCAGGGGAGGAAACACCATATATTTT. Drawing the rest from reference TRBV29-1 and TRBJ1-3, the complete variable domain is SAVISQKPSRDICQRGTSLTIQCQVDSQVTMMFWYRQQPGQSLTLIATANQGSEATYESGFVIDKFPISRPNLTFSTLTVSNMSPEDSSIYLCSVEEGRGGNTIYFGEGSWLTVV.

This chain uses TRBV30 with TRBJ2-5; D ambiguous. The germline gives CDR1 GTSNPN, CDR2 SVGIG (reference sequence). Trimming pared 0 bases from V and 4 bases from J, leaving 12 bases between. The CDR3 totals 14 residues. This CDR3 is CAWSVKGMGETQYF. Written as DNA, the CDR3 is TGTGCCTGGAGTGTAAAAGGGATGGGAGAGACCCAGTACTTC.

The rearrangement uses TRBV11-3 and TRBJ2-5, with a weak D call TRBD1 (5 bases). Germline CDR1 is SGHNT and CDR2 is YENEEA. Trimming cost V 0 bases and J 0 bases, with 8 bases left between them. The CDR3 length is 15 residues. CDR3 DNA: TGTGCCAGCAGCTTAGATAAGGGGAACCAAGAGACCCAGTACTTC. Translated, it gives CASSLDKGNQETQYF.

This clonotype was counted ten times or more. The CDR3 DNA sequence: TGCGCCAGCAGCCTTCGGACAGGGTCAGGCACCGGGGAGCTGTTTTTT. Its protein is CASSLRTGSGTGELFF. The chain combines TRBV5-1 with TRBJ2-2, with 8 bases fitting TRBD1. Germline V gene data show CDR1 as SGHRS and CDR2 as YFSETQ. The J segment lost 4 bases and the V segment lost 4 bases, leaving 9 bases of the junction unmatched. This CDR3 spans 16 amino acids.

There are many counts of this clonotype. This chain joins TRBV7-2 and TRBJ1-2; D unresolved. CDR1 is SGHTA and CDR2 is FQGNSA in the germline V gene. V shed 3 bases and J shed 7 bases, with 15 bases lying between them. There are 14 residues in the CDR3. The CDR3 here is CASSLDRRAGGYTF. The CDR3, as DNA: TGTGCCAGCAGCTTGGATAGGAGGGCGGGTGGCTACACCTTC.

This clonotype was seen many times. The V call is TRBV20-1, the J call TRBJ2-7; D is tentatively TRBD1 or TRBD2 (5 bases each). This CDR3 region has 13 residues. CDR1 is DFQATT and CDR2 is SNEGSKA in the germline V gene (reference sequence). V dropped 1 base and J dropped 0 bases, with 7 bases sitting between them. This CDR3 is CSARVGTSYEQYF. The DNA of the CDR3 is TGCAGTGCTAGAGTTGGGACCTCCTACGAGCAGTACTTC.

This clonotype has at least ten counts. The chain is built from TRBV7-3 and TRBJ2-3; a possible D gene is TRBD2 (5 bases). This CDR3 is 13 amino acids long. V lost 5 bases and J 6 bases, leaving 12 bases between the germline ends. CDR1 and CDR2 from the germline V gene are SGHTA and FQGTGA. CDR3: CASSPRAVDTQYF. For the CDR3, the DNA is TGTGCCAGCAGCCCGAGGGCGGTGGATACGCAGTATTTT.

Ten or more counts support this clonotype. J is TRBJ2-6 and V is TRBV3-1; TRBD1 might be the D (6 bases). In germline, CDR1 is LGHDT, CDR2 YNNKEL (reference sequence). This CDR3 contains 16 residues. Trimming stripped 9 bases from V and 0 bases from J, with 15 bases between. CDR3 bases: TGTGCCAGTAAGGGGACATTTTTCTCTGGGGCCAACGTCCTGACTTTC. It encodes CASKGTFFSGANVLTF.

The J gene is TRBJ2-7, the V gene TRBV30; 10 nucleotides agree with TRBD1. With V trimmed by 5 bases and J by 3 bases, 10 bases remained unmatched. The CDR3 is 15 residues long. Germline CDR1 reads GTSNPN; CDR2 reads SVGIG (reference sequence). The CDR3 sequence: CAWGKWGQGLYEQYF. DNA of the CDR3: TGTGCCTGGGGAAAATGGGGACAGGGGCTCTACGAGCAGTACTTC.

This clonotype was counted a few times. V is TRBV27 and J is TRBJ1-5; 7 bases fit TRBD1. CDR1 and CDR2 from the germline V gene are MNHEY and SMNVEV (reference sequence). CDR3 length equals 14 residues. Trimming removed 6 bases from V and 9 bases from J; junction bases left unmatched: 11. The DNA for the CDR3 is TGTGCCAGCAGGATAGACAGGGCCAGGGGGCCCCAGCATTTT. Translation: CASRIDRARGPQHF.

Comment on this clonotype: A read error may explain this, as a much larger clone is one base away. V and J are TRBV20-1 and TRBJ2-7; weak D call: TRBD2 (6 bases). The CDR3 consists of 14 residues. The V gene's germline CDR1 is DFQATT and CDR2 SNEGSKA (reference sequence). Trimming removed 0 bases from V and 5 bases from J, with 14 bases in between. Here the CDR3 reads CSARDGAGCHEQYF. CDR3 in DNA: TGCAGTGCTAGAGATGGGGCGGGGTGCCACGAGCAGTACTTC.

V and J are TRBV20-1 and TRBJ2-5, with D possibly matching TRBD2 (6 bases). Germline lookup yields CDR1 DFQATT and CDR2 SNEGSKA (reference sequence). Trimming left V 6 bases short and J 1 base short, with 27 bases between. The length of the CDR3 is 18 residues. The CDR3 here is CSAPERLARTSLQETQYF. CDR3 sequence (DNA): TGCAGTGCCCCGGAGAGGCTAGCGAGAACCTCTCTCCAAGAGACCCAGTACTTC.

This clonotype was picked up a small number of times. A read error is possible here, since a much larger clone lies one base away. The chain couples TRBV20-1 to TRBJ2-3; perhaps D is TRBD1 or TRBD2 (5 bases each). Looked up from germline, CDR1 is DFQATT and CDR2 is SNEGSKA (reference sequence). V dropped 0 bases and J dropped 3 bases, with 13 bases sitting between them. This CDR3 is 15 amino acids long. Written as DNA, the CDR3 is TGCAGTGCTAGAGATAGCCGGGACCCTACAGATACGCAGTATTTT. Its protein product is CSARDSRDPTDTQYF.

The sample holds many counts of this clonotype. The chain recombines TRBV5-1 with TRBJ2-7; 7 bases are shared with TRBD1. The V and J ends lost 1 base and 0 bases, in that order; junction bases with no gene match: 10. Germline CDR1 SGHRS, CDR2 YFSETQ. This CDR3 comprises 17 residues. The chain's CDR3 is CASSLQSPDRSSYEQYF. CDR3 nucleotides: TGCGCCAGCAGCTTGCAATCTCCGGACAGGAGCTCCTACGAGCAGTACTTC.

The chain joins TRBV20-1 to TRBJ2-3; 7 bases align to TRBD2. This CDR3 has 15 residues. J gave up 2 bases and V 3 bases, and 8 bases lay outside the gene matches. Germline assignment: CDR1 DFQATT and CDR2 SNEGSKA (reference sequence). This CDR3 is CSASFRLAPTDTQYF. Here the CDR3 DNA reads TGCAGTGCTAGTTTTCGACTAGCCCCCACAGATACGCAGTATTTT.

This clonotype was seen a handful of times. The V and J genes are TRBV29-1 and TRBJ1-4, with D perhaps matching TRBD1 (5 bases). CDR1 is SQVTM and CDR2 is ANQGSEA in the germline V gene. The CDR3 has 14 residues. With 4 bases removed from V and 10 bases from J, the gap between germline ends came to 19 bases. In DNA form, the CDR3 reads TGCAGCGTTGTTTGGGGCTCCGGACCGAGAAAACTGTTTTTT. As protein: CSVVWGSGPRKLFF.

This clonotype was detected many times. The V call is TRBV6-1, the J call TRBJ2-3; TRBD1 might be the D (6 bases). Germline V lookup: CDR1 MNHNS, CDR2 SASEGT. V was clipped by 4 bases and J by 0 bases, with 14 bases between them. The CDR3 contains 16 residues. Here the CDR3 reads CASSARTAPSTDTQYF. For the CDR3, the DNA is TGTGCCAGCAGTGCGCGGACAGCACCTAGCACAGATACGCAGTATTTT.

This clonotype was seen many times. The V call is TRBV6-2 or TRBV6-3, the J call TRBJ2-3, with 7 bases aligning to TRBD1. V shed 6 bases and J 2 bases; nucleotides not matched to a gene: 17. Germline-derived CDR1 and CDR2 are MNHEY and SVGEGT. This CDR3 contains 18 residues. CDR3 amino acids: CASRGGGTGTVFTDTQYF. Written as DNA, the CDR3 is TGTGCCAGCAGGGGTGGGGGAACGGGGACAGTCTTCACAGATACGCAGTATTTT.

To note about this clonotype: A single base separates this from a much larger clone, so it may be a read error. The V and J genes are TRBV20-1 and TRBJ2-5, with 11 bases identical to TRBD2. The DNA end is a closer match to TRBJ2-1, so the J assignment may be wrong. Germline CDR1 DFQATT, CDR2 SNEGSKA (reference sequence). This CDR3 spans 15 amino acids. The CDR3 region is CSARGLAGNQETQFF. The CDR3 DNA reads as TGCAGTGCTAGAGGACTAGCGGGGAACCAAGAGACCCAGTTCTTC.